This is a list of T cell receptor beta chains from one sample in a study of tumor and adjacent non-tumor tissue in lung cancer. TCRdb re-derived calls from the multiplex PCR reads in MiXCR, one entry per CDR3 protein. The data contain tens of thousands of distinct CDR3 sequences, around 71% of them singletons. Sequencing was performed on lung tumor tissue. The receptor source for this set is a man aged 60-69 years with non-small cell lung cancer. CDR3s include the opening cysteine and the closing phenylalanine or tryptophan. The D gene is left open where the match is weak. Clone size is given for some rows only: seen once, a few or many times, or a class if the clone is expanded.

>TRBJ2-7|TRBV28|-|TRBD2
TGTGCCAGCAGGACCAGCGGGAACTTCTACGAGCAGTACTTC
CASRTSGNFYEQYF
>TRBJ2-7|TRBV12-3/TRBV12-4|-|-
TGTGCCAGCAGTTCCGGATTCGAGCAGTACTTC
CASSSGFEQYF
>TRBJ2-7|TRBV10-2|-|-
TGCACCAACAGTGAGTCTGGGAGCTCCTACGAGCAGTACTTC
CTNSESGSSYEQYF
>TRBJ2-5|TRBV11-2|-|TRBD1
TGTGCCAGCAGCTTAGGTGCAGGGGGCGTATCCGGGGCGCAAGAGACCCAGTACTTC
CASSLGAGGVSGAQETQYF
>TRBJ2-1|TRBV4-1|-|TRBD2
TGCGCCAGCAGCCAAGATCGAGAGACTAGCGGGAGGTTTGCCCGGAGCAATGAGCAGTTCTTC
CASSQDRETSGRFARSNEQFF
>TRBJ1-2|TRBV6-6|many|TRBD1
TGTGCCAGCAGTCCCGGGACAGGGGGCTTCTCTAACTATGGCTACACCTTC
CASSPGTGGFSNYGYTF
>TRBJ2-1|TRBV11-2|-|TRBD2
TGTGCCAGCAGCACCATTAGCGGGAGGGCCCTACCTACTTATGAGCAGTTCTTC
CASSTISGRALPTYEQFF
>TRBJ1-2|TRBV7-3|many|-
TGTGCCAGCAGCTTAGACAGATACACAAACTATGGCTACACCTTC
CASSLDRYTNYGYTF
>TRBJ2-3|TRBV4-1|many|TRBD1
TGCGCCAGCAGCCAAGAAACGGACAGGGTATATACGCAGTATTTT
CASSQETDRVYTQYF
>TRBJ2-1|TRBV4-1|medium-sized|TRBD2
TGCGCCAGCAGCCTCTATTTTAGCGGGAGAGGTGAGCAGTTCTTC
CASSLYFSGRGEQFF
>TRBJ1-5|TRBV2|many|-
TGTGCCAGCAGACCCCAGGTGTATAGCAATCAGCCCCAGCATTTT
CASRPQVYSNQPQHF
>TRBJ1-2|TRBV6-4|-|-
TGTGCCGGCGGTGACTCGGGATCAGGATACTATGGCTACACCTTC
CAGGDSGSGYYGYTF
>TRBJ2-3|TRBV6-6|-|-
TGTGCCAGCAGTTACGTGGAGGACAGTCTCTACACAGATATGCAATATTTT
CASSYVEDSLYTDMQYF
>TRBJ1-5|TRBV6-5|-|-
TGTGCCAGCAGTGTAAGTAGCAATCAGCCCCATCATTTT
CASSVSSNQPHHF
>TRBJ1-5|TRBV12-3/TRBV12-4|many|TRBD1
TGTGCCAGCAGTTCGGGACAGGGGGAAAATCAGCCCCAGCATTTT
CASSSGQGENQPQHF
>TRBJ2-5|TRBV28|-|-
TGTGCCAGCAGCCAAAGAACGACCAAGTACTTC
CASSQRTTKYF